This T cell receptor beta chain was retrieved from a study of T cell changes during pregnancy in multiple sclerosis. The V gene's germline CDR1 is SGHTA and CDR2 FQGTGA. J was trimmed by 7 bases and V by 5 bases; bases with no gene match: 6. This CDR3 is 15 amino acids long. Profiling relied on immunoSEQ multiplex PCR, and the TCRdb table lists in-frame clones only, not all of them. The sample has 20,000 to 25,000 clones, 75% to 90% seen once. V gene TRBV7-3 combines with J gene TRBJ2-1; 12 bases fit TRBD2. Sequenced material: CD4+ T cells from peripheral blood mononuclear cells, taken in the first trimester of pregnancy. The receptor's source is a female donor in good health, enrolled as a control in a pregnancy study. This chain's CDR3 is CASSLAGGPGNEQFF. CDR3 DNA: TGTGCCAGCAGCCTAGCGGGAGGGCCGGGGAATGAGCAGTTCTTC.